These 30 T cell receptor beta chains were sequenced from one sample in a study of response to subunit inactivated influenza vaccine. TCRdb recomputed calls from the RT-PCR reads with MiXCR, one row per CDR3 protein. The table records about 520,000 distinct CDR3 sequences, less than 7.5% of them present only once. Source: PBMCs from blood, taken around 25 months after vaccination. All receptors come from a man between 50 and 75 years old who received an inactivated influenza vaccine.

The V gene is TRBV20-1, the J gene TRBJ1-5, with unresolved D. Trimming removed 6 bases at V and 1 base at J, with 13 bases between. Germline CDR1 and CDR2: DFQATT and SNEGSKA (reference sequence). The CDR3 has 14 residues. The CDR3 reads CSADPRRSNQPQHF. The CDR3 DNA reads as TGCAGTGCCGACCCCAGGAGGAGCAATCAGCCCCAGCATTTT.

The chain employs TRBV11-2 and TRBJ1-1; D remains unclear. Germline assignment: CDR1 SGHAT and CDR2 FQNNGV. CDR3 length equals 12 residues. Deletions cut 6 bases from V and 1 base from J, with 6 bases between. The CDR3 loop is CASRQQNTEAFF. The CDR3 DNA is TGTGCCAGCAGACAACAGAACACTGAAGCTTTCTTT.

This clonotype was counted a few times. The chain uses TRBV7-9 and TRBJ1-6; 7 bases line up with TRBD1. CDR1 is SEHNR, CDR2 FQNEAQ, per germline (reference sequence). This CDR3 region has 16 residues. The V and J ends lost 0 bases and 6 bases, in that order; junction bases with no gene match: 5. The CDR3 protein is CASSLAGGRGNSPLHF. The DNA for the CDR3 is TGTGCCAGCAGCTTAGCAGGGGGCCGGGGTAATTCACCCCTCCACTTT.

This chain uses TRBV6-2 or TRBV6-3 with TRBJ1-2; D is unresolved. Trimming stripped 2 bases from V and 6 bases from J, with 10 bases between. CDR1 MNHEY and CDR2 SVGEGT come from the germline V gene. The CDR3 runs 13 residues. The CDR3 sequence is CASSYLGLDGYTF. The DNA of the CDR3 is TGTGCCAGCAGTTACCTCGGGCTGGATGGCTACACCTTC.

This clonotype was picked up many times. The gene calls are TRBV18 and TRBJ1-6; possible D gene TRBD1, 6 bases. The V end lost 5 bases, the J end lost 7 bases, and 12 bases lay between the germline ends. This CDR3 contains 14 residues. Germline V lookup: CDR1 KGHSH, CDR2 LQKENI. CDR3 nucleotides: TGTGCCAGCTCATCGGGGACAAGCAATTCACCCCTCCACTTT. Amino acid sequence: CASSSGTSNSPLHF.

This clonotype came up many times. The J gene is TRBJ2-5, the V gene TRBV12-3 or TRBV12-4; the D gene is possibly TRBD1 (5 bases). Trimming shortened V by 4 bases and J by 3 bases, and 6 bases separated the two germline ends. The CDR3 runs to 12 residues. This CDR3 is CASSSTEETQYF. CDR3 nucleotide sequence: TGTGCCAGCAGTTCGACAGAAGAGACCCAGTACTTC.

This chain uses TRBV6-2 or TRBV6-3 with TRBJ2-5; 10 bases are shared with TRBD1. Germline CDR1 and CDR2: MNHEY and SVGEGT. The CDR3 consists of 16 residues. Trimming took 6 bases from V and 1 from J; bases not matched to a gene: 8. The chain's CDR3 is CASSTLTGGLQETQYF. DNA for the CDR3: TGTGCCAGCAGCACTCTGACAGGGGGCCTCCAAGAGACCCAGTACTTC.

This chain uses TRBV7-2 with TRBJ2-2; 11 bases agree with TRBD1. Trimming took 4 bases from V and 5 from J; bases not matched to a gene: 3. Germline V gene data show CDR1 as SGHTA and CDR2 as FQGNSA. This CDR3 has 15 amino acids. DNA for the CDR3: TGTGCCAGCAGCTATGGGACAGGGGGAACCGGGGAGCTGTTTTTT. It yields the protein CASSYGTGGTGELFF.

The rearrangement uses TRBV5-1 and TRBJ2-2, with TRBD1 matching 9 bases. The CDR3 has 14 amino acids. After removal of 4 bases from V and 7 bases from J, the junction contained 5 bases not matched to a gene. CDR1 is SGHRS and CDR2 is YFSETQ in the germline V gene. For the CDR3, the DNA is TGCGCCAGCAGCACGACAGGGGGGTTCGGGGAGCTGTTTTTT. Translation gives CASSTTGGFGELFF.

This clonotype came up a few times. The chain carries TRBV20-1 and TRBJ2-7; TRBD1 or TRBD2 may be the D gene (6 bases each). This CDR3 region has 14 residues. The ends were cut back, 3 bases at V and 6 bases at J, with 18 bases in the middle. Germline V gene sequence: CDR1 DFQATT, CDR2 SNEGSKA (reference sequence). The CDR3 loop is CSASAGGGIAEQYF. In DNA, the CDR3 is TGCAGTGCTAGTGCCGGGGGCGGTATCGCCGAGCAGTACTTC.

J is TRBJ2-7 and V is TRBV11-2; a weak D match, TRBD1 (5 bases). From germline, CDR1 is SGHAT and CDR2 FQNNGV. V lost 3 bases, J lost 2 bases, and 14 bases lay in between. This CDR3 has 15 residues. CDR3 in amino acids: CASSFPRVSTYEQYF. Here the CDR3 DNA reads TGTGCCAGCAGCTTCCCCAGGGTTTCCACCTACGAGCAGTACTTC.

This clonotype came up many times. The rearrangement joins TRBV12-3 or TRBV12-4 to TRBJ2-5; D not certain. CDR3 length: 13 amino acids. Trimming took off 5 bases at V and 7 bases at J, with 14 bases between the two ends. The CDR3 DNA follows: TGTGCCAGCAGTCCCGCCAGGATGGCGACCCAGTACTTC. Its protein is CASSPARMATQYF.

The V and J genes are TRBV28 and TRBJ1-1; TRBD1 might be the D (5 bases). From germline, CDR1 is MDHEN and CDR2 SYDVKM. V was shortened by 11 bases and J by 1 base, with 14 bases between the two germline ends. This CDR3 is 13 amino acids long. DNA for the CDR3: TGTGCCGTTTTGGGGGTAGGGAACACTGAAGCTTTCTTT. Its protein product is CAVLGVGNTEAFF.

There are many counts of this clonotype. Here the CDR3 DNA reads TGTGCCAGCAGCTTAGCTGGGTCTTGGAACACTGAAGCTTTCTTT. It yields the protein CASSLAGSWNTEAFF. The V and J genes are TRBV7-9 and TRBJ1-1; D uncertain. Deletions cut 0 bases from V and 1 base from J, with 9 bases between. This CDR3 contains 15 residues. From germline, CDR1 is SEHNR and CDR2 FQNEAQ (reference sequence). The entire variable domain, with the rest obtained from reference TRBV7-9 and TRBJ1-1, is as follows: DTGVSQNPRHKITKRGQNVTFRCDPISEHNRLYWYRQTLGQGPEFLTYFQNEAQLEKSRLLSDRFSAERPKGSFSTLEIQRTEQGDSAMYLCASSLAGSWNTEAFFGQGTRLTVV.

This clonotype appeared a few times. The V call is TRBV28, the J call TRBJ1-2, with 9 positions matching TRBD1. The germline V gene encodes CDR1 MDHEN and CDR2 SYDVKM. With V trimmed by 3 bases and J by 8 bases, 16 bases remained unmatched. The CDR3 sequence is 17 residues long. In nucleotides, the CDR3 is TGTGCCAGCAGTTTCTCTTTCCGGGACAGGGCTTTACGGGGCTACACCTTC. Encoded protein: CASSFSFRDRALRGYTF.

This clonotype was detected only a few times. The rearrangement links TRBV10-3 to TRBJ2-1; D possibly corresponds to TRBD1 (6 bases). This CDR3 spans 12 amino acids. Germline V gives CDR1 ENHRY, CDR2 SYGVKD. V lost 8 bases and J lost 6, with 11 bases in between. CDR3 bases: TGTGCCATCCAGGGGTCGGGCAATGAGCAGTTCTTC. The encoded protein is CAIQGSGNEQFF.

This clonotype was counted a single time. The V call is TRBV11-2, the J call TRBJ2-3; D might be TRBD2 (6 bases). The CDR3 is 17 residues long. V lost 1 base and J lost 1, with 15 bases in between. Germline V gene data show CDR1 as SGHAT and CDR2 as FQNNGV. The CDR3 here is CASSLVYLAAGTDTQYF. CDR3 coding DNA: TGTGCCAGCAGCTTAGTATACTTAGCGGCGGGCACAGATACGCAGTATTTT.

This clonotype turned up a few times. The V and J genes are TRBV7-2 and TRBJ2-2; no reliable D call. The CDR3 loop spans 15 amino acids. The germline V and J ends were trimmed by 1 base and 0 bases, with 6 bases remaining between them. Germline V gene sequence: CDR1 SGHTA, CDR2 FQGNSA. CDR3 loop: CASSLDGPNTGELFF. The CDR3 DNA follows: TGTGCCAGCAGCTTAGATGGCCCGAACACCGGGGAGCTGTTTTTT.

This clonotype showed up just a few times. CDR3: CASSQEASANPNEQYF. In DNA, the CDR3 is TGTGCCAGCAGCCAAGAGGCTAGCGCTAATCCTAACGAGCAGTACTTC. The chain is built from TRBV4-2 and TRBJ2-7; tentative D call: TRBD2 (6 bases). The CDR3 is 16 residues long. Germline CDR1 is LGHNA and CDR2 is YNFKEQ. The germline V and J ends were trimmed by 0 bases and 5 bases, with 17 bases remaining between them.

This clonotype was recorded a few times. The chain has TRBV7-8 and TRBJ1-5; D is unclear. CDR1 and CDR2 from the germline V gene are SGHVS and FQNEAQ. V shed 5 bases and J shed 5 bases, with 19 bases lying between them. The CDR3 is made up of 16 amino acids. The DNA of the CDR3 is TGTGCCAGCAGCCCTACTCGGATATTCCGCCATCAGCCCCAGCATTTT. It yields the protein CASSPTRIFRHQPQHF.

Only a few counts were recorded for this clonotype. CDR3 in amino acids: CASSFLTHTLYNEQFF. DNA of the CDR3: TGTGCCAGCAGCTTTCTTACCCATACCCTCTACAATGAGCAGTTCTTC. This rearrangement joins TRBV7-2 to TRBJ2-1; D remains unclear. V gave up 3 bases and J gave up 3 bases, with 15 bases separating them. This CDR3 is built from 16 residues. In germline, CDR1 is SGHTA, CDR2 FQGNSA.

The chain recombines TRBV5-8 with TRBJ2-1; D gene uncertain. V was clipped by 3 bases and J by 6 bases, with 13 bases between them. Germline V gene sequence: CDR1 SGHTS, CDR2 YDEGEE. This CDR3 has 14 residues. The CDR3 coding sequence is TGTGCCAGCAGCTCACCCCTCGGTGCCAATGAGCAGTTCTTC. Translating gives CASSSPLGANEQFF. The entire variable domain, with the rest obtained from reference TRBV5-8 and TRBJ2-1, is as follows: EAGVTQSPTHLIKTRGQQATLRCSPISGHTSVYWYQQALGLGLQFLLWYDEGEERNRGNFPPRFSGRQFPNYSSELNVNALELEDSALYLCASSSPLGANEQFFGPGTRLTVL.

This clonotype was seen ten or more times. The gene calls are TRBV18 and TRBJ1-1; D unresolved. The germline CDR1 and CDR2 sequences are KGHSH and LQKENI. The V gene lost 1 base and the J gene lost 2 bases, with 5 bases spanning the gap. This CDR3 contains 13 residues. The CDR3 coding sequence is TGTGCCAGCTCACCACAGGTTAACACTGAAGCTTTCTTT. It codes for CASSPQVNTEAFF.

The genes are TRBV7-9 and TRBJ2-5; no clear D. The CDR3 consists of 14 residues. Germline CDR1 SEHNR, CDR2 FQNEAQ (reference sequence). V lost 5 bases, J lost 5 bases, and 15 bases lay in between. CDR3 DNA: TGTGCCAGCAGCCCTTCGACACAAGCGGAGACCCAGTACTTC. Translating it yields CASSPSTQAETQYF.

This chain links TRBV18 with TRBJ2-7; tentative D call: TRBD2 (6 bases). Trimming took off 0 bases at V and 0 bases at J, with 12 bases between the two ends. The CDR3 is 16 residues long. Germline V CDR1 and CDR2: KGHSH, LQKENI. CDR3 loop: CASSPPGEASSYEQYF. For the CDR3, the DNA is TGTGCCAGCTCACCACCAGGGGAGGCCAGCTCCTACGAGCAGTACTTC. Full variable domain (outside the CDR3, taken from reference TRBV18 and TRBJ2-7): NAGVMQNPRHLVRRRGQEARLRCSPMKGHSHVYWYRQLPEEGLKFMVYLQKENIIDESGMPKERFSAEFPKEGPSILRIQQVVRGDSAAYFCASSPPGEASSYEQYFGPGTRLTVT.

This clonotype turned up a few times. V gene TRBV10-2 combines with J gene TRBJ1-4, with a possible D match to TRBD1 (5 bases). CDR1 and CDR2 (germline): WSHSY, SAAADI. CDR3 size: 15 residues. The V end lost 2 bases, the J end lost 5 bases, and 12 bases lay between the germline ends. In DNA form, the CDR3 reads TGCGCCAGCAGTGAGGATGGGGCCGGGAATGAAAAACTGTTTTTT. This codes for CASSEDGAGNEKLFF.

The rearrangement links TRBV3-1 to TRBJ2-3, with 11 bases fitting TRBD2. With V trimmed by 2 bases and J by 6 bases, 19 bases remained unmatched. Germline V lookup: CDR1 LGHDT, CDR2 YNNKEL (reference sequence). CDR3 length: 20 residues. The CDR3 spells CASSQTIWTSGSPSDDTQYF. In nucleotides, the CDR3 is TGTGCCAGCAGCCAAACCATATGGACTAGCGGGTCCCCCTCGGATGATACGCAGTATTTT.

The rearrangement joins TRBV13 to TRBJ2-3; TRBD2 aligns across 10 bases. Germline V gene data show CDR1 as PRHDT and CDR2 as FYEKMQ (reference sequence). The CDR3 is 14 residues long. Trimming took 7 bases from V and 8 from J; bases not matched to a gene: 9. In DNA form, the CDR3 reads TGTGCCAGCACCGGGACTAGCGAGGGAGTTACGCAGTATTTT. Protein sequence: CASTGTSEGVTQYF.

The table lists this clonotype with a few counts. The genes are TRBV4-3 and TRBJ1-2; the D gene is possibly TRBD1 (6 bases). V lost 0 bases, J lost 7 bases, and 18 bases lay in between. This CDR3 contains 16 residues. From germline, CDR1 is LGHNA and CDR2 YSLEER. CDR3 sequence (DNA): TGCGCCAGCAGCCAAGATGGATCGGGCAGGGGAGTTGGCTACACCTTC. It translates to CASSQDGSGRGVGYTF.

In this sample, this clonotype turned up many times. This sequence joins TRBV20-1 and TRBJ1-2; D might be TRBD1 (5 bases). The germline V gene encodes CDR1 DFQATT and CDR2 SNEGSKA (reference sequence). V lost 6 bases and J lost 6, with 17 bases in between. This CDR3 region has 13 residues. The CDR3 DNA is TGCAGTGCGCGGGACGGCCACCGTCATGGCTACACCTTC. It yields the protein CSARDGHRHGYTF.